This T cell receptor (beta chain) derives from a study of blood T cell repertoires in COVID-19. Study-level background: Acute and convalescent COVID-19 specimens originated in the United States, Italy and Spain. T cells, B-cell-depleted T cells, or PBMCs provided the cDNA or gDNA that served as material.

Germline V gives CDR1 LGHDT, CDR2 YNNKEL (reference sequence). There are 13 residues in the CDR3. V lost 3 bases and J lost 8, with 13 bases in between. The table came from immunoSEQ multiplex PCR; TCRdb's copy has only in-frame clones and leaves some out. The table includes 200,000 to 250,000 clones, around 84% detected once. The sequence was collected from a man younger than 40 with active or convalescent COVID-19. This chain links TRBV3-1 (or the pseudogene TRBV3-2) with TRBJ1-2; the D gene is possibly TRBD1 (6 bases). The sequenced sample was peripheral blood. CDR3 sequence reads: CASSQEPTGGYTF. In nucleotides, the CDR3 is TGTGCCAGCAGCCAGGAGCCAACAGGGGGCTACACCTTC.